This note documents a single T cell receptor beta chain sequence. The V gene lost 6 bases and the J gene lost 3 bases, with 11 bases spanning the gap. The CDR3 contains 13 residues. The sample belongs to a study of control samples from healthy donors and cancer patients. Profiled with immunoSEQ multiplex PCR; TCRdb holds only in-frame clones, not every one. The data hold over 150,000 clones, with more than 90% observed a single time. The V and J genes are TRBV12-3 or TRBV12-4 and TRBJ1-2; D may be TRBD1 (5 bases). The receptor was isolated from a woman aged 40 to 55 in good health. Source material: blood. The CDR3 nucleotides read TGTGCCAGCAGACCGACAGAAGACTATGGCTACACCTTC. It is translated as CASRPTEDYGYTF.